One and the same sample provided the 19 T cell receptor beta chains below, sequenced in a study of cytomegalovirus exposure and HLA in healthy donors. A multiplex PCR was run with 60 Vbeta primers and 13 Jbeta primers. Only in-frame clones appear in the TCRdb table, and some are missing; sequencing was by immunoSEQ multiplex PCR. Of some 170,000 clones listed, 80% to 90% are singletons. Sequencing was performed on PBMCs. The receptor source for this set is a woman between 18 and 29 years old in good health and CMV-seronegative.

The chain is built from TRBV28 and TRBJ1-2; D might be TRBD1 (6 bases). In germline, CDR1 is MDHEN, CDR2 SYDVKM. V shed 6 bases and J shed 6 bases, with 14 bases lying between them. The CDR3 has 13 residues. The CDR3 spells CASRTPGAHGYTF. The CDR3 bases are TGTGCCAGCAGGACCCCAGGGGCTCATGGCTACACCTTC.

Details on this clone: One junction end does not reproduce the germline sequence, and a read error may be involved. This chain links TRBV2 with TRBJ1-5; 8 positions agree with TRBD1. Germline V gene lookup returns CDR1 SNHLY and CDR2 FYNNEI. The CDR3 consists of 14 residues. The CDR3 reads CASKKDRENQSQHF. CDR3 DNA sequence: TGTGCCAGCAAGAAGGACAGGGAAAATCAGTCCCAGCATTTT. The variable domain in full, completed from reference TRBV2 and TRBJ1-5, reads EPEVTQTPSHQVTQMGQEVILRCVPISNHLYFYWYRQILGQKVEFLVSFYNNEISEKSEIFDDQFSVERPDGSNFTLKIRSTKLEDSAMYFCASKKDRENQSQHFGDGTRLSIL.

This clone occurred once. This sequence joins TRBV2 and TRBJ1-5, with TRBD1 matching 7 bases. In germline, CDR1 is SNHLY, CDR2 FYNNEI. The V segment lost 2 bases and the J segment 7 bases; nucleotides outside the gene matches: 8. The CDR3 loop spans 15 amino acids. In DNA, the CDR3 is TGTGCCAGCAGTGAAACGAGGGGGCAACGCCAGCCCCAGCATTTT. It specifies CASSETRGQRQPQHF.

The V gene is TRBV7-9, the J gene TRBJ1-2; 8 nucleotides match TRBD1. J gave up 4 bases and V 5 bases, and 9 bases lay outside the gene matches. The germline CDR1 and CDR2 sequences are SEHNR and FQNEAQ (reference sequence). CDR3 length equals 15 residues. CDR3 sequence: CASSPRTGWSYGYTF. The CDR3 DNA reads TGTGCCAGCAGCCCCCGGACAGGGTGGAGCTATGGCTACACCTTC.

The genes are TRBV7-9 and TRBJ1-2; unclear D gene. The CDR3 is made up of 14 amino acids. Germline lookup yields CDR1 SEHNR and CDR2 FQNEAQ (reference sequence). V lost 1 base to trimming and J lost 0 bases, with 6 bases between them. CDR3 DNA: TGTGCCAGCAGCTTAGTTAACTCTAACTATGGCTACACCTTC. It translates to CASSLVNSNYGYTF. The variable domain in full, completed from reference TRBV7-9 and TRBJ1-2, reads DTGVSQNPRHKITKRGQNVTFRCDPISEHNRLYWYRQTLGQGPEFLTYFQNEAQLEKSRLLSDRFSAERPKGSFSTLEIQRTEQGDSAMYLCASSLVNSNYGYTFGSGTRLTVV.

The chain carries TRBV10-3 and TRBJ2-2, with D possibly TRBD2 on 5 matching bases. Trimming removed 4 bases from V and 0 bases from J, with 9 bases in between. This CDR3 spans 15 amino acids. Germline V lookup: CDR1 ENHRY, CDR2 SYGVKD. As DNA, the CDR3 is TGTGCCATCAGTGCGGGGTATGCGAACACCGGGGAGCTGTTTTTT. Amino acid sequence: CAISAGYANTGELFF.

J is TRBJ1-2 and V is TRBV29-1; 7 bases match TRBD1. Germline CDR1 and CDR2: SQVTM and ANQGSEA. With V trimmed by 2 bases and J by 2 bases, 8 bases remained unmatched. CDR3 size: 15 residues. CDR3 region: CSVELQRTGNYGYTF. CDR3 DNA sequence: TGCAGCGTTGAACTACAACGGACAGGCAACTATGGCTACACCTTC.

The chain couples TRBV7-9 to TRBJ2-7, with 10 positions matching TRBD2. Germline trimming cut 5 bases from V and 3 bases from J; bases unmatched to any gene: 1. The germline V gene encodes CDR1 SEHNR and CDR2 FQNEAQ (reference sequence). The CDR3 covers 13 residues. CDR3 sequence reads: CASSRTSGYEQYF. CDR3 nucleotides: TGTGCCAGCAGCCGGACTAGCGGCTACGAGCAGTACTTC.

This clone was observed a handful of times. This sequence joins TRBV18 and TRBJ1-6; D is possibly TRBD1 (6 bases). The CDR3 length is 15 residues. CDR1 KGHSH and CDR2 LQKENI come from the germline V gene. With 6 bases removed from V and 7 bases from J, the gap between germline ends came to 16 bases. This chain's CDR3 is CASSNGGAQNSPLHF. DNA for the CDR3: TGTGCCAGCTCCAACGGGGGGGCCCAGAATTCACCCCTCCACTTT.

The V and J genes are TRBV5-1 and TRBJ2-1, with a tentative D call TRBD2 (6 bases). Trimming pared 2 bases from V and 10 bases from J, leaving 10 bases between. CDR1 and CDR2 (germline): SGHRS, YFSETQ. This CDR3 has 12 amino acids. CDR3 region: CASSFPDYEQFF. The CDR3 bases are TGCGCCAGCAGCTTCCCGGACTACGAGCAGTTCTTC.

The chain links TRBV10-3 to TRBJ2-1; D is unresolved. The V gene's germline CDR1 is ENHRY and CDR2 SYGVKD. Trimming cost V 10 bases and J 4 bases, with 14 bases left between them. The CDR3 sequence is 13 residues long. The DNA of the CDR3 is TGTGCCACTGCAACAAAGGAGTACAATGAGCAGTTCTTC. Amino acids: CATATKEYNEQFF.

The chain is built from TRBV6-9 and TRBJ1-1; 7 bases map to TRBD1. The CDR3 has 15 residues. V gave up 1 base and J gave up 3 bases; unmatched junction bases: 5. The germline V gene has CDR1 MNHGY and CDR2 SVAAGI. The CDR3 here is CASSYWRGPDTEAFF. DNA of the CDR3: TGTGCCAGCAGTTATTGGAGGGGGCCGGACACTGAAGCTTTCTTT.

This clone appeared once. The CDR3 loop is CASKPGLAGDEQYF. In DNA form, the CDR3 reads TGTGCCAGCAAGCCGGGACTAGCGGGAGACGAGCAGTACTTC. The chain carries TRBV6-5 and TRBJ2-7; 14 bases are a match to TRBD2. CDR3 length: 14 amino acids. V was clipped by 7 bases and J by 5 bases; unmatched bases: 4. Germline CDR1 MNHEY, CDR2 SVGAGI.

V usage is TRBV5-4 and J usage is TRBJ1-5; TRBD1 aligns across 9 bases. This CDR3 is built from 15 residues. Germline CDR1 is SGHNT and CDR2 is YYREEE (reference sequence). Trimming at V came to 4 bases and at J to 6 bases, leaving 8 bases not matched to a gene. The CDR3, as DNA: TGTGCCAGCAGCCCGGGACAGGGACAGGGTCAGCCCCAGCATTTT. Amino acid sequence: CASSPGQGQGQPQHF.

The chain's CDR3 is CASSGMTSGNTEAFF. The CDR3 DNA sequence: TGTGCCAGCAGTGGTATGACAAGTGGGAACACTGAAGCTTTCTTT. This sequence joins TRBV6-1 and TRBJ1-1; D gene unclear. Germline lookup yields CDR1 MNHNS and CDR2 SASEGT. The CDR3 spans 15 residues. Trimming took 4 bases from V and 1 from J, leaving 13 bases between them.

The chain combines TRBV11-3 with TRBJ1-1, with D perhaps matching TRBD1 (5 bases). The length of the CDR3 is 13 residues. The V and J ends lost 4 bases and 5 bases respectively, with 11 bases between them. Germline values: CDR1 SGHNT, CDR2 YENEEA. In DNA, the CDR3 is TGTGCCAGCAGCTATGGACATTGGACTGAAGCTTTCTTT. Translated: CASSYGHWTEAFF.

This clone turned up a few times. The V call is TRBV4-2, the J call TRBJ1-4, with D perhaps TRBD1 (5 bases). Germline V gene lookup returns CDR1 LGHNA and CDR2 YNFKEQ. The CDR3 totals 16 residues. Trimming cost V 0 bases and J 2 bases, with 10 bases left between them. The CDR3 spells CASSQEPGLTNEKLFF. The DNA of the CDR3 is TGTGCCAGCAGCCAAGAACCGGGACTTACTAATGAAAAACTGTTTTTT.

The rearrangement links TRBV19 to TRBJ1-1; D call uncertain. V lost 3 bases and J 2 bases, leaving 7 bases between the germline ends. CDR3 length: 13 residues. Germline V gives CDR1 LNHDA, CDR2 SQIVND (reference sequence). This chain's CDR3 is CASSMAQNTEAFF. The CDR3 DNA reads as TGTGCCAGTAGTATGGCCCAAAACACTGAAGCTTTCTTT. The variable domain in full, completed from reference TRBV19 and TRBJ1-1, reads DGGITQSPKYLFRKEGQNVTLSCEQNLNHDAMYWYRQDPGQGLRLIYYSQIVNDFQKGDIAEGYSVSREKKESFPLTVTSAQKNPTAFYLCASSMAQNTEAFFGQGTRLTVV.

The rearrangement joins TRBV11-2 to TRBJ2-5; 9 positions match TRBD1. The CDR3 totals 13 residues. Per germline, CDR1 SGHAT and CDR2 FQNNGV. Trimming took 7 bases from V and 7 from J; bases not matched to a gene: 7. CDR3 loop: CASNRDRDGTQYF. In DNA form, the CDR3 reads TGTGCCAGCAACCGGGACAGGGACGGGACCCAGTACTTC.